This is a list of T cell receptor beta chains from one sample in a study of beta chain features in type 1 diabetes. Assay: immunoSEQ multiplex PCR; the TCRdb copy retains only in-frame clones and omits some. The data show 200,000 to 250,000 clones, about 71% seen once. The source material was naive CD4+ T cells from blood. Receptors were obtained from a man aged 30 to 39 in good health. The CDR3 runs from the conserved cysteine through the conserved F or W. A D gene is named only where the DNA matches it firmly. Expanded clones get a size class; other rows say once, few or many, or leave the size out.

abundance: few; d_gene: NA; j_gene: TRBJ2-5; v_gene: TRBV9; CDR3nt: TGTGCCAGCAGCGTCTACCCGGGGCGAGAGACCCAGTACTTC; CDR3aa: CASSVYPGRETQYF
abundance: NA; d_gene: NA; j_gene: TRBJ2-2; v_gene: TRBV30; CDR3nt: TGTGCCTGGAGTGTACGATTGCAAACGAACACCGGGGAGCTGTTTTTT; CDR3aa: CAWSVRLQTNTGELFF
abundance: NA; d_gene: TRBD1; j_gene: TRBJ2-7; v_gene: TRBV2; CDR3nt: TGTGCCAGCACCCGGGACAGGGGTTACGAGCAGTACTTC; CDR3aa: CASTRDRGYEQYF
abundance: NA; d_gene: NA; j_gene: TRBJ2-5; v_gene: TRBV2; CDR3nt: TGTGCCAGCAGTGTTGAGTCACAAGAGACCCAGTACTTC; CDR3aa: CASSVESQETQYF
abundance: NA; d_gene: NA; j_gene: TRBJ2-5; v_gene: TRBV21-1; CDR3nt: TGTGCCAGCGTTGGTCCTCCGCGTAGCGTCACGTACCAAGAGACCCAGTACTTC; CDR3aa: CASVGPPRSVTYQETQYF
abundance: NA; d_gene: NA; j_gene: TRBJ2-3; v_gene: TRBV30; CDR3nt: TGTGCCTGGAGTGGGGCTAGTAGCACAGATACGCAGTATTTT; CDR3aa: CAWSGASSTDTQYF
abundance: once; d_gene: TRBD1; j_gene: TRBJ2-1; v_gene: TRBV5-1; CDR3nt: TGCGCCAGCAGCCACAGGGGCTCCTACAATGAGCAGTTCTTC; CDR3aa: CASSHRGSYNEQFF
abundance: few; d_gene: NA; j_gene: TRBJ2-7; v_gene: TRBV30; CDR3nt: TGTGCCTGGAGTGTGGACTTTTACTCCTACGAGCAGTACTTC; CDR3aa: CAWSVDFYSYEQYF
abundance: NA; d_gene: NA; j_gene: TRBJ2-3; v_gene: TRBV7-9; CDR3nt: TGTGCCAGCAGCCAATGGACAGTTAGCACAGATACGCAGTATTTT; CDR3aa: CASSQWTVSTDTQYF
abundance: few; d_gene: NA; j_gene: TRBJ1-2; v_gene: TRBV25-1; CDR3nt: TGTGCCAGCAGTGCAATCGGCGTCTACACCTTC; CDR3aa: CASSAIGVYTF
abundance: NA; d_gene: NA; j_gene: TRBJ2-5; v_gene: TRBV4-1; CDR3nt: TGCGCCAGCAGCCAAGATGGTGCCCAAGAGACCCAGTACTTC; CDR3aa: CASSQDGAQETQYF
abundance: NA; d_gene: NA; j_gene: TRBJ2-5; v_gene: TRBV5-1; CDR3nt: TGCGCCAGCAGGGAGAGTCGCCAAGAGACCCAGTACTTC; CDR3aa: CASRESRQETQYF
abundance: NA; d_gene: NA; j_gene: TRBJ2-1; v_gene: TRBV10-3; CDR3nt: TGTGCCATCAGTGAGTTGGGGAGCGGCCTCTCCTACAATGAGCAGTTCTTC; CDR3aa: CAISELGSGLSYNEQFF
abundance: NA; d_gene: TRBD2; j_gene: TRBJ2-5; v_gene: TRBV7-2; CDR3nt: TGTGCCAGCAGCTTAACTAGCGGGGCGGGGGAGACCCAGTACTTC; CDR3aa: CASSLTSGAGETQYF
abundance: NA; d_gene: NA; j_gene: TRBJ1-1; v_gene: TRBV16; CDR3nt: TGTGCCAGCAGCCCAAACATAGGGACTGAAGCTTTCTTT; CDR3aa: CASSPNIGTEAFF
abundance: few; d_gene: TRBD1; j_gene: TRBJ2-6; v_gene: TRBV10-3; CDR3nt: TGTGCCATCAGTGAGCGGGACAGGGGGAAATCTGGGGCCAACGTCCTGACTTTC; CDR3aa: CAISERDRGKSGANVLTF
abundance: NA; d_gene: TRBD1; j_gene: TRBJ2-7; v_gene: TRBV10-3; CDR3nt: TGTGCCATCAGCGGACAGGGTAACTACGAGCAGTACTTC; CDR3aa: CAISGQGNYEQYF
abundance: NA; d_gene: TRBD1; j_gene: TRBJ1-5; v_gene: TRBV7-2; CDR3nt: TGTGCCAGCAGCGCAGGGGGCAGCAATCAGCCCCAGCATTTT; CDR3aa: CASSAGGSNQPQHF
abundance: NA; d_gene: NA; j_gene: TRBJ2-1; v_gene: TRBV4-1; CDR3nt: TGCGCCAGCAGCCAAGTGAGAGGATTTCCCTACAATGAGCAGTTCTTC; CDR3aa: CASSQVRGFPYNEQFF
abundance: NA; d_gene: NA; j_gene: TRBJ2-7; v_gene: TRBV6-6; CDR3nt: TGTGCCAGCAGTCAACGCAGCTACGAGCAGTACTTC; CDR3aa: CASSQRSYEQYF
abundance: few; d_gene: NA; j_gene: TRBJ2-2; v_gene: TRBV7-2; CDR3nt: TGTGCCAGCAGCTTAGCTCCGGTGAACACCGGGGAGCTGTTTTTT; CDR3aa: CASSLAPVNTGELFF
abundance: NA; d_gene: NA; j_gene: TRBJ2-1; v_gene: TRBV7-2; CDR3nt: TGTGCCAGCAGCCAGAGCGCTCCTGAGCAGTTCTTC; CDR3aa: CASSQSAPEQFF
abundance: NA; d_gene: NA; j_gene: TRBJ2-3; v_gene: TRBV29-1; CDR3nt: TGCAGCGCCCTTGACAGTTTCACAGATACGCAGTATTTT; CDR3aa: CSALDSFTDTQYF
abundance: once; d_gene: TRBD1; j_gene: TRBJ2-7; v_gene: TRBV6-5; CDR3nt: TGTGCCAGCAGTTCCGACAGGGGTCCAACCTACGAGCAGTACTTC; CDR3aa: CASSSDRGPTYEQYF
abundance: NA; d_gene: NA; j_gene: TRBJ2-6; v_gene: TRBV30; CDR3nt: TGTGCCTGGAGGCCACCCCCCGGGGCCAACGTCCTGACTTTC; CDR3aa: CAWRPPPGANVLTF
abundance: NA; d_gene: TRBD1; j_gene: TRBJ1-1; v_gene: TRBV30; CDR3nt: TGTGCCTGGAGGATACCGGGACAGCCTAACACTGAAGCTTTCTTT; CDR3aa: CAWRIPGQPNTEAFF
abundance: once; d_gene: NA; j_gene: TRBJ2-5; v_gene: TRBV7-2; CDR3nt: TGTGCCAGCAGCTTACGGGGGATGGAGACCCAGTACTTC; CDR3aa: CASSLRGMETQYF
abundance: few; d_gene: NA; j_gene: TRBJ2-7; v_gene: TRBV30; CDR3nt: TGTGCCTGGAGTGCCGGCCAGGGTTTCGAGCAGTACTTC; CDR3aa: CAWSAGQGFEQYF
abundance: few; d_gene: NA; j_gene: TRBJ1-1; v_gene: TRBV30; CDR3nt: TGTGCCTGGAGTGTACTGACAGCTGAAGCTTTCTTT; CDR3aa: CAWSVLTAEAFF
abundance: NA; d_gene: NA; j_gene: TRBJ1-1; v_gene: TRBV5-4; CDR3nt: TGTGCCAGCAGCTTGGCATCAGGGCGCACTGAAGCTTTCTTT; CDR3aa: CASSLASGRTEAFF
abundance: NA; d_gene: TRBD2; j_gene: TRBJ2-1; v_gene: TRBV30; CDR3nt: TGTGCCTGGAGTGTACTCCGGGAGGGCCCCTACAATGAGCAGTTCTTC; CDR3aa: CAWSVLREGPYNEQFF
abundance: few; d_gene: NA; j_gene: TRBJ2-7; v_gene: TRBV29-1; CDR3nt: TGCAGCGTAGGGGACTCCTACGAGCAGTACTTC; CDR3aa: CSVGDSYEQYF
abundance: few; d_gene: NA; j_gene: TRBJ2-1; v_gene: TRBV7-9; CDR3nt: TGTGCCAGCAGCCCTTTCGGCTCTGAGCAGTTCTTC; CDR3aa: CASSPFGSEQFF
abundance: NA; d_gene: NA; j_gene: TRBJ2-5; v_gene: TRBV6-6; CDR3nt: TGTGCCAGCAGCCCTAGTGGGGAGAAGACCCAGTACTTC; CDR3aa: CASSPSGEKTQYF
abundance: few; d_gene: NA; j_gene: TRBJ2-1; v_gene: TRBV29-1; CDR3nt: TGCAGCGCCGTGGGAGGTGAGCAGTTCTTC; CDR3aa: CSAVGGEQFF
abundance: NA; d_gene: NA; j_gene: TRBJ1-5; v_gene: TRBV30; CDR3nt: TGTGCCTGGGCGGACGGTGGCAATCAGCCCCAGCATTTT; CDR3aa: CAWADGGNQPQHF
abundance: NA; d_gene: NA; j_gene: TRBJ2-2; v_gene: TRBV7-2; CDR3nt: TGTGCCAGCAGCTTAGGTCGAATCGGACAGTCTATGACCGGGGAGCTGTTTTTT; CDR3aa: CASSLGRIGQSMTGELFF
abundance: NA; d_gene: TRBD1; j_gene: TRBJ1-5; v_gene: TRBV10-3; CDR3nt: TGTGCCATAGGGACAGGTAGTGCCTATCAGCCCCAGCATTTT; CDR3aa: CAIGTGSAYQPQHF
abundance: NA; d_gene: TRBD1; j_gene: TRBJ2-7; v_gene: TRBV7-2; CDR3nt: TGTGCCAGCAGCTCCGCCGGGGACAGATACTACGAGCAGTACTTC; CDR3aa: CASSSAGDRYYEQYF
abundance: NA; d_gene: NA; j_gene: TRBJ2-7; v_gene: TRBV7-2; CDR3nt: TGTGCCAGCAGCTTAGGCACGGCCGAATTCTACGAGCAGTACTTC; CDR3aa: CASSLGTAEFYEQYF
abundance: NA; d_gene: NA; j_gene: TRBJ2-7; v_gene: TRBV6-1; CDR3nt: TGTGCCAGCAGTGAAGGGACACCGTACGAGCAGTACTTC; CDR3aa: CASSEGTPYEQYF
abundance: once; d_gene: TRBD1; j_gene: TRBJ2-5; v_gene: TRBV4-2; CDR3nt: TGTGCCAGCAGCCAGAACCGGGACAGGCGTCAAGAGACCCAGTACTTC; CDR3aa: CASSQNRDRRQETQYF
abundance: NA; d_gene: TRBD1; j_gene: TRBJ2-5; v_gene: TRBV5-4; CDR3nt: TGTGCCAGCATGCACAGGGGTATAGACCAAGAGACCCAGTACTTC; CDR3aa: CASMHRGIDQETQYF
abundance: few; d_gene: NA; j_gene: TRBJ2-3; v_gene: TRBV7-2; CDR3nt: TGTGCCAGCAGCTTAGCGATGGGACCAGATACGCAGTATTTT; CDR3aa: CASSLAMGPDTQYF
abundance: few; d_gene: NA; j_gene: TRBJ2-3; v_gene: TRBV30; CDR3nt: TGTGCCTGGCATGCGCGGGGAGGAACAGATACGCAGTATTTT; CDR3aa: CAWHARGGTDTQYF
abundance: NA; d_gene: NA; j_gene: TRBJ2-1; v_gene: TRBV25-1; CDR3nt: TGTGCCAGCAGTGAATTAGATGAGCAGTTCTTC; CDR3aa: CASSELDEQFF
abundance: NA; d_gene: NA; j_gene: TRBJ2-5; v_gene: TRBV30; CDR3nt: TGTGCCTGGAGTGGCCAGGGAGCCCAAGAGACCCAGTACTTC; CDR3aa: CAWSGQGAQETQYF
abundance: NA; d_gene: NA; j_gene: TRBJ2-3; v_gene: TRBV30; CDR3nt: TGTGCCTGGAGTGTACCTGGTCCAGATACGCAGTATTTT; CDR3aa: CAWSVPGPDTQYF
abundance: NA; d_gene: NA; j_gene: TRBJ1-3; v_gene: TRBV2; CDR3nt: TGTGCCAGCAGTCTCGGGAACTCTGGAAACACCATATATTTT; CDR3aa: CASSLGNSGNTIYF
abundance: NA; d_gene: NA; j_gene: TRBJ2-7; v_gene: TRBV5-1; CDR3nt: TGCGCCAGCAGCAGCCAGGGGAGCCCCTACGAGCAGTACTTC; CDR3aa: CASSSQGSPYEQYF
abundance: NA; d_gene: NA; j_gene: TRBJ2-4; v_gene: TRBV7-9; CDR3nt: TGTGCCAGCAGCTTCGAGTTTTTAGCCAAAAACATTCAGTACTTC; CDR3aa: CASSFEFLAKNIQYF